These 8 T cell receptor beta chains originate from one sample sequenced in a study of cytomegalovirus exposure and HLA in healthy donors. The primer mix had 60 Vbeta and 13 Jbeta primers. Data came from immunoSEQ multiplex PCR; TCRdb stores just in-frame clones and leaves some out. The sample holds about 160,000 clones. The sequenced sample consisted of PBMCs. All receptors derive from an older woman in good health and CMV-seronegative.

The chain carries TRBV4-3 and TRBJ2-5; TRBD1 aligns across 9 bases. The DNA end is more similar to TRBJ2-7, so the J call may be wrong. The germline V gene has CDR1 LGHNA and CDR2 YSLEER. This CDR3 has 15 amino acids. The CDR3 here is CASSRLQGADYEQYF. The DNA of the CDR3 is TGCGCCAGCAGCCGCCTACAGGGGGCGGACTACGAGCAGTACTTC.

The chain couples TRBV5-4 to TRBJ1-6; TRBD1 aligns across 7 bases. The CDR3 has 17 amino acids. The V segment lost 0 bases and the J segment 7 bases; nucleotides outside the gene matches: 10. Germline CDR1 is SGHNT and CDR2 is YYREEE (reference sequence). The CDR3 reads CASSLEQGKGKNSPLHF. The CDR3 DNA reads as TGTGCCAGCAGCTTGGAACAGGGGAAGGGAAAAAATTCACCCCTCCACTTT.

The chain employs TRBV19 and TRBJ1-1, with D possibly TRBD1 on 6 matching bases. V gave up 6 bases and J gave up 1 base, with 15 bases separating them. In germline, CDR1 is LNHDA, CDR2 SQIVND (reference sequence). The CDR3 spans 15 residues. The CDR3 loop is CASSPKGGTNTEAFF. CDR3 DNA: TGTGCCAGTAGCCCCAAGGGGGGGACGAACACTGAAGCTTTCTTT. The entire variable domain, with the rest obtained from reference TRBV19 and TRBJ1-1, is as follows: DGGITQSPKYLFRKEGQNVTLSCEQNLNHDAMYWYRQDPGQGLRLIYYSQIVNDFQKGDIAEGYSVSREKKESFPLTVTSAQKNPTAFYLCASSPKGGTNTEAFFGQGTRLTVV.

V usage is TRBV9 and J usage is TRBJ2-1; 8 bases match TRBD2. Unmatched junction bases numbered 8, after V lost 3 bases and J lost 9 bases. The CDR3 is 14 amino acids. CDR1 and CDR2 from the germline V gene are SGDLS and YYNGEE. The CDR3, as DNA: TGTGCCAGCAGCGGAGATAGCGGGAAAGTTGAGCAGTTCTTC. It codes for CASSGDSGKVEQFF.

The CDR3 reads CASRDRGRGRTGELFF. The CDR3 DNA reads as TGTGCCAGCAGGGACAGGGGGCGAGGGAGGACCGGGGAGCTGTTTTTT. The chain couples TRBV27 to TRBJ2-2; TRBD1 agrees at 11 bases. Per germline, CDR1 MNHEY and CDR2 SMNVEV (reference sequence). Trimming took 6 bases from V and 5 from J; bases not matched to a gene: 8. The CDR3 is 16 residues long.

In regard to this clone: Other DNA sequences from this sample encode an identical CDR3 as well. The chain employs TRBV5-1 and TRBJ2-3, with 7 bases that match TRBD1. The V gene end was trimmed by 5 bases and the J gene end by 5 bases; junction bases not matched to a gene: 8. Germline lookup yields CDR1 SGHRS and CDR2 YFSETQ. The CDR3 has 14 amino acids. CDR3 sequence: CASSFDRAEDTQYF. The CDR3 DNA follows: TGCGCCAGCAGTTTTGACAGGGCGGAAGATACGCAGTATTTT.

This chain connects TRBV19 to TRBJ2-7; D is perhaps TRBD2 (6 bases). CDR1 is LNHDA and CDR2 is SQIVND in the germline V gene (reference sequence). This CDR3 comprises 15 residues. The V end was cut by 8 bases, the J end by 3 bases, with 20 bases between. CDR3 amino acids: CASRDQGDSGYEQYF. In nucleotides, the CDR3 is TGTGCCAGTCGGGACCAAGGGGACTCGGGCTACGAGCAGTACTTC.

This rearrangement joins TRBV7-2 to TRBJ2-5; D is ambiguous. V was trimmed by 1 base and J by 2 bases, leaving 11 bases between them. CDR1 SGHTA and CDR2 FQGNSA come from the germline V gene. There are 15 residues in the CDR3. DNA for the CDR3: TGTGCCAGCAGCTTAGATCGGCAGACACAAGAGACCCAGTACTTC. This codes for CASSLDRQTQETQYF. Full variable domain (outside the CDR3, taken from reference TRBV7-2 and TRBJ2-5): GAGVSQSPSNKVTEKGKDVELRCDPISGHTALYWYRQSLGQGLEFLIYFQGNSAPDKSGLPSDRFSAERTGGSVSTLTIQRTQQEDSAVYLCASSLDRQTQETQYFGPGTRLLVL.